This T cell receptor beta chain was identified during a study of siplizumab effects on memory and regulatory T cells. The trim removed 4 bases at V and 0 bases at J, leaving 6 bases unmatched. Germline assignment: CDR1 SGHDT and CDR2 YYEEEE. The CDR3 has 15 residues. Some clones are missing from TCRdb's copy, which holds only in-frame ones; the method was immunoSEQ multiplex PCR. The data contain about 85,000 clones, more than 85% of them singletons. Material for sequencing was CD8+ T cells sorted from blood. This chain links TRBV5-6 with TRBJ1-2; 7 bases are a match to TRBD1. The receptor's source is a human donor in good health. The CDR3: CASSGGTAANYGYTF. CDR3 DNA sequence: TGTGCCAGCAGCGGTGGGACAGCAGCTAACTATGGCTACACCTTC.